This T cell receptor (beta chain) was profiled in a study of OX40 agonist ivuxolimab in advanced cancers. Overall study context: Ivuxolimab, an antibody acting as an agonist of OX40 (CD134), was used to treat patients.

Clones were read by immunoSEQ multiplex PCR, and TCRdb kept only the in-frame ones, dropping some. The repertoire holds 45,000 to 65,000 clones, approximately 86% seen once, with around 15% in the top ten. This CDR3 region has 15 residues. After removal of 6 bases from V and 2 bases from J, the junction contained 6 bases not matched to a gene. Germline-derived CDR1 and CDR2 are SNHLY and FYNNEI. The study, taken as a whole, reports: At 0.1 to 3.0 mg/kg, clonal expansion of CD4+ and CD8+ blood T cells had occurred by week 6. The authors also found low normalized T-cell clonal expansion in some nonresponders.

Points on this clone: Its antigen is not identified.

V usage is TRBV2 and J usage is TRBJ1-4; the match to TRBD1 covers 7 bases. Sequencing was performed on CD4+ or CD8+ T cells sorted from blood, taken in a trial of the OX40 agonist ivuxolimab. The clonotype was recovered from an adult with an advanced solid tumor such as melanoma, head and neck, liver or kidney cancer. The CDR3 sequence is CASRLDRDTNEKLFF. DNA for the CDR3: TGTGCCAGCAGGCTTGACAGGGATACTAATGAAAAACTGTTTTTT.